This T cell receptor (beta chain) appears in the sequencing data of a study of hypomethylating agent response in myelodysplastic syndrome. From germline, CDR1 is SGHNT and CDR2 YENEEA. This CDR3 comprises 12 residues. Trimming pared 5 bases from V and 5 bases from J, leaving 6 bases between. Produced via immunoSEQ multiplex PCR; TCRdb's table is partial and in-frame only. Here the sample spans 3,700 or so clones, roughly 82% being singletons. The source of this sequence is a human donor with myelodysplastic syndrome. This chain connects TRBV11-3 to TRBJ2-2, with D possibly matching TRBD2 (5 bases). This specimen consisted of bone marrow, obtained before or after starting hypomethylating agent treatment for myelodysplastic syndrome (not recorded which). The CDR3 DNA is TGTGCCAGCAGCCGAGGGACCGGGGAGCTGTTTTTT. This translates into CASSRGTGELFF. The full variable domain, with the rest looked up from reference TRBV11-3 and TRBJ2-2, is EAGVVQSPRYKIIEKKQPVAFWCNPISGHNTLYWYLQNLGQGPELLIRYENEEAVDDSQLPKDRFSAERLKGVDSTLKIQPAELGDSAVYLCASSRGTGELFFGEGSRLTVL.